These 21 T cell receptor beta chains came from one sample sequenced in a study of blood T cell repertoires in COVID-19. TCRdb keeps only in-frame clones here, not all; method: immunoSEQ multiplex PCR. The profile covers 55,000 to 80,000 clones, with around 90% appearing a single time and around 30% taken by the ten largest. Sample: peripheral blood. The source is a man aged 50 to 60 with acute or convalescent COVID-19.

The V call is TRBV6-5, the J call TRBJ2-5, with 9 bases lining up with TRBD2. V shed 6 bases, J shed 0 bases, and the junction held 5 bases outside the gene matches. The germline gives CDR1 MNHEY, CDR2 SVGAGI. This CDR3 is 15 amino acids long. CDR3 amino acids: CASRGSGGYQETQYF. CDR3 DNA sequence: TGTGCCAGCAGAGGTAGCGGGGGCTACCAAGAGACCCAGTACTTC.

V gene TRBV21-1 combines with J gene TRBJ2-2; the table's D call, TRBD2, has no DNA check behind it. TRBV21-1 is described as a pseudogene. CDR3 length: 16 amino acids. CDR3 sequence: CASSSLYERVTGELFF. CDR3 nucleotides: TGTGCCAGCAGCTCGTTATACGAGCGTGTCACCGGGGAGCTGTTTTTT.

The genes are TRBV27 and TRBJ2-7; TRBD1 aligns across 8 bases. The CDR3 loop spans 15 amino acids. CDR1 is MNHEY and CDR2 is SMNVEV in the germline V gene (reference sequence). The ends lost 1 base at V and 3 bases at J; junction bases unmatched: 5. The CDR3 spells CASSLLAGGSYEQYF. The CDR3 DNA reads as TGTGCCAGCAGTTTATTGGCAGGGGGCAGCTACGAGCAGTACTTC.

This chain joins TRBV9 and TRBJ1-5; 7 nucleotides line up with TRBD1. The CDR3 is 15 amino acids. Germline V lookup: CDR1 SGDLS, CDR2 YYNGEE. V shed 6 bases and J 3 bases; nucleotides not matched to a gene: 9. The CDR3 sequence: CASTQGGPPNQPQHF. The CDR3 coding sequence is TGTGCCAGCACGCAAGGGGGCCCACCCAATCAGCCCCAGCATTTT.

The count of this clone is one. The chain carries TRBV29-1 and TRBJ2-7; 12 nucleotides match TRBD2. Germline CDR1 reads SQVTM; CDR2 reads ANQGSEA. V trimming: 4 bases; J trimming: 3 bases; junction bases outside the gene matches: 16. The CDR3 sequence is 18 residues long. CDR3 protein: CSVAGASGGASHYYEQYF. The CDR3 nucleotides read TGCAGCGTTGCTGGGGCTAGCGGGGGGGCAAGTCACTACTACGAGCAGTACTTC.

The CDR3 reads CAVGPVDSPLHF. CDR3 sequence (DNA): TGTGCCGTGGGGCCGGTTGATTCACCCCTCCACTTT. The chain uses TRBV28 and TRBJ1-6; D might be TRBD1 (5 bases). The V end lost 11 bases, the J end lost 8 bases, and 13 bases lay between the germline ends. Germline V lookup: CDR1 MDHEN, CDR2 SYDVKM. The CDR3 sequence is 12 residues long.

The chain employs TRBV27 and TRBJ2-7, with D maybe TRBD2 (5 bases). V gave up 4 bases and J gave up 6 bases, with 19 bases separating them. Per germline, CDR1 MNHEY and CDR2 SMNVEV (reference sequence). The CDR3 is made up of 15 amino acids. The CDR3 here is CASSSRARGSAEQYF. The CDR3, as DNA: TGTGCCAGCAGTTCAAGGGCTCGCGGGTCGGCCGAGCAGTACTTC.

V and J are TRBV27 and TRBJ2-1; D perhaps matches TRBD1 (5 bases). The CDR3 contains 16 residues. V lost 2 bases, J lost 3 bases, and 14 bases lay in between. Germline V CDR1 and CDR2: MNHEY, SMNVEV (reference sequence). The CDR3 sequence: CASSLKSTGYYNEQFF. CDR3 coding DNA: TGTGCCAGCAGTTTAAAGTCCACAGGTTACTACAATGAGCAGTTCTTC.

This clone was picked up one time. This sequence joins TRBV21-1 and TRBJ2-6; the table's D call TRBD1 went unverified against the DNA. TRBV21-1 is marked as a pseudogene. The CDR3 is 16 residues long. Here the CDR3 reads CASLDRGLLWANVLTF. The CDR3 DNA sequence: TGTGCCAGCCTTGACAGGGGCCTCCTTTGGGCCAACGTCCTGACTTTC.

The CDR3 here is CASSQDLGLAGAETQYF. The CDR3 DNA is TGTGCCAGCAGCCAAGATCTTGGGCTAGCGGGGGCAGAGACCCAGTACTTC. J is TRBJ2-5 and V is TRBV3-1 (or the pseudogene TRBV3-2); TRBD2 agrees at 10 bases. V lost 0 bases and J lost 4; bases outside the gene matches: 8. Germline CDR1 is LGHDT and CDR2 is YNNKEL (reference sequence). The CDR3 covers 17 residues.

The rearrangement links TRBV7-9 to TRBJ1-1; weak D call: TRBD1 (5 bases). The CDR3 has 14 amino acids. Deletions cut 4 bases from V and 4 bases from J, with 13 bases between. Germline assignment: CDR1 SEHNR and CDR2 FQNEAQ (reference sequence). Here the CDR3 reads CASSSQGSATEAFF. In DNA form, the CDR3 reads TGTGCCAGCAGCTCTCAGGGCAGCGCCACTGAAGCTTTCTTT.

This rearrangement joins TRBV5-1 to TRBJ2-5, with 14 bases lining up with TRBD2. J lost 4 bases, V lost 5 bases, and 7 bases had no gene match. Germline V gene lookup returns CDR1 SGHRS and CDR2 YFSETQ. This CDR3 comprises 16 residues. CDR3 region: CASRVTSGGARETQYF. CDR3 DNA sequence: TGCGCCAGCAGGGTGACTAGCGGGGGGGCCAGAGAGACCCAGTACTTC.

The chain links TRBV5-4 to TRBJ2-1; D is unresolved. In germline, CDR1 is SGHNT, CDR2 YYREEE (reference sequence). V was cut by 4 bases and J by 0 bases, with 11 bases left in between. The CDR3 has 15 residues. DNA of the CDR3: TGTGCCAGCAGCCGATTTGAGAGCTCCTACAATGAGCAGTTCTTC. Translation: CASSRFESSYNEQFF. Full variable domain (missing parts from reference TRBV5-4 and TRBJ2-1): ETGVTQSPTHLIKTRGQQVTLRCSSQSGHNTVSWYQQALGQGPQFIFQYYREEENGRGNFPPRFSGLQFPNYSSELNVNALELDDSALYLCASSRFESSYNEQFFGPGTRLTVL.

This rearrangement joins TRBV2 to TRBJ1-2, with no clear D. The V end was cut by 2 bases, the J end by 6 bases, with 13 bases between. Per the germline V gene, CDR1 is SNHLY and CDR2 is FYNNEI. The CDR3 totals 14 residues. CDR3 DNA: TGTGCCAGCAGTGAATGGTCAGGCGCCGATGGCTACACCTTC. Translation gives CASSEWSGADGYTF.

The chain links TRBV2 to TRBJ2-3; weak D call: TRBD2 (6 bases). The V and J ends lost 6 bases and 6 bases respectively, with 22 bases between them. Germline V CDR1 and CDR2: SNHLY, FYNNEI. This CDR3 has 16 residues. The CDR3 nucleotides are TGTGCCAGCAGCCCCGGACTAAGCGGGTCACACGATACGCAGTATTTT. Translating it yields CASSPGLSGSHDTQYF.

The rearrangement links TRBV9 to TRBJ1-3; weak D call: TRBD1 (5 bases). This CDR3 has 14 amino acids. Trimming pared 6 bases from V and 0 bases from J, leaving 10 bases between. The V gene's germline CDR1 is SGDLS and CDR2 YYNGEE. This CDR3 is CASTSTGSGNTIYF. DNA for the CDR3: TGTGCCAGCACCTCTACAGGCTCTGGAAACACCATATATTTT.

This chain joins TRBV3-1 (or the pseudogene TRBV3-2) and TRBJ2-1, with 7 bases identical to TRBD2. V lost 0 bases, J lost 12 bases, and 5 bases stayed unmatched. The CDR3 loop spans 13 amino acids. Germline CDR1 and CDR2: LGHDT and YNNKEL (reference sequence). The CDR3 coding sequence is TGTGCCAGCAGCCAAGAGCGGGGGTATGCGCAGTTCTTC. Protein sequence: CASSQERGYAQFF.

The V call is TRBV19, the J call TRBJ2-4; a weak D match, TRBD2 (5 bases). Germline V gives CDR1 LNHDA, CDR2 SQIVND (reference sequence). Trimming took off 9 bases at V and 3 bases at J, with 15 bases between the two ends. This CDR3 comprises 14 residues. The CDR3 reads CASRRDVGKNIQYF. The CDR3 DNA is TGTGCCAGCAGACGGGATGTTGGCAAAAACATTCAGTACTTC. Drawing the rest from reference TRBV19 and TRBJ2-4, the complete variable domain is DGGITQSPKYLFRKEGQNVTLSCEQNLNHDAMYWYRQDPGQGLRLIYYSQIVNDFQKGDIAEGYSVSREKKESFPLTVTSAQKNPTAFYLCASRRDVGKNIQYFGAGTRLSVL.

CDR3 amino acids: CASSPRTGYGYTF. The CDR3 bases are TGTGCCAGCAGTCCCCGGACAGGGTATGGCTACACCTTC. This chain joins TRBV27 and TRBJ1-2; 8 nucleotides match TRBD1. V trimming: 5 bases; J trimming: 5 bases; junction bases outside the gene matches: 4. This CDR3 comprises 13 residues. Germline V gene lookup returns CDR1 MNHEY and CDR2 SMNVEV (reference sequence).

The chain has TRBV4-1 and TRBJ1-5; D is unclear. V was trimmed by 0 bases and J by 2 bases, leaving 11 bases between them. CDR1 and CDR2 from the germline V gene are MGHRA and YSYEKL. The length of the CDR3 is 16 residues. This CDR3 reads CASSQDKELGNQPQHF. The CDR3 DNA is TGCGCCAGCAGCCAAGATAAGGAGTTGGGCAATCAGCCCCAGCATTTT.

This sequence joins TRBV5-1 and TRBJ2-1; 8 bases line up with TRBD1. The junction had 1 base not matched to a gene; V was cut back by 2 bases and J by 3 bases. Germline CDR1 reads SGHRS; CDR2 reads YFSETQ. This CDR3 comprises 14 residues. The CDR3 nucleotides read TGCGCCAGCAGCTTTGGGACAGGCTACAATGAGCAGTTCTTC. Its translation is CASSFGTGYNEQFF.